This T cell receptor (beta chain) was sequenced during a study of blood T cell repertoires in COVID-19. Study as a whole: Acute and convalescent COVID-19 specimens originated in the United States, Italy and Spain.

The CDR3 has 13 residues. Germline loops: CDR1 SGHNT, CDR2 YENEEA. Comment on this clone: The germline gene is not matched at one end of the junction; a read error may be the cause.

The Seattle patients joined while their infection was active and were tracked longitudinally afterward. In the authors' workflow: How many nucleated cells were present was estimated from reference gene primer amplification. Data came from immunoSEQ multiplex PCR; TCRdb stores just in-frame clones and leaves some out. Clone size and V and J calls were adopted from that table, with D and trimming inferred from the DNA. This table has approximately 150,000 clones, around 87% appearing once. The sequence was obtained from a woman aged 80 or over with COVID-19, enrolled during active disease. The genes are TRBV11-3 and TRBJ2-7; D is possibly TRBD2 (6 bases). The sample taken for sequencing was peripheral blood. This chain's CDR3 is CTSSSPGRNEQYF. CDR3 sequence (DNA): TGTACCAGCAGCTCCCCGGGGAGGAACGAGCAGTACTTC.